This entry is about one TCR beta chain. The antigen is unknown. These data originate in a study of shared clonotypes between healthy human individuals. Regarding the study as a whole: Sorted-subset sequencing was shown by rarefaction to be incomplete despite large depth. Generation of non-shared clonotypes was less probable than generation of clonotypes shared by all four donors.

The naive CD8 subset, CD45RO-negative cells positively selected for CCR7, excluded terminally differentiated effector memory CD45RA+ cells. Each cell subset's genomic DNA was divided evenly among several immunoSEQ plates. Replicate sorted-subset PCRs were loaded with around 210 ng DNA, 31,000 or so T cell genomes. Sequencing used immunoSEQ multiplex PCR; TCRdb keeps in-frame clones, though not all of them. Of over 2 million clones listed, about 95% are singletons. The CDR3 length is 16 residues. CDR1 is MNHNY and CDR2 is SVGAGI in the germline V gene (reference sequence). J lost 3 bases, V lost 2 bases, and 9 bases had no gene match.

This clonotype was obtained from a man aged 18 to 30 in good health. What was sequenced was naive CD8+ T cells sorted from blood. The rearrangement uses TRBV6-6 and TRBJ2-5; 7 nucleotides line up with TRBD2. CDR3 DNA: TGTGCCAGCAGTTACAGAAATATTCGGGGGGAAGAGACCCAGTACTTC. Encoded protein: CASSYRNIRGEETQYF.